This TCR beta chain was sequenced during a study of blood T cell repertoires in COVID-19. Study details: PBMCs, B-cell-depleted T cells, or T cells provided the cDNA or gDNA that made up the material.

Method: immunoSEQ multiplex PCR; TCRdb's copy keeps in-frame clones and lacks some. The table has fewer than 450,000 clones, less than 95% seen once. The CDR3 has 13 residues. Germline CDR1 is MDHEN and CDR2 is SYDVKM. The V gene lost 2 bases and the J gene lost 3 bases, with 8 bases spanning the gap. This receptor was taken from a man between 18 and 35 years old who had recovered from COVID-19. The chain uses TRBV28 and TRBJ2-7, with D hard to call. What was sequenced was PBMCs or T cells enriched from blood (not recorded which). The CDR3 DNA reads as TGTGCCAGCAGTTTAAAATTAAACTACGAGCAGTACTTC. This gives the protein CASSLKLNYEQYF.